What follows is one TCR beta chain and its context. Antigen specificity is unknown. Primers included in the PCR were 60 Vbeta and 13 Jbeta primers. Here immunoSEQ multiplex PCR was the method, and the copy in TCRdb shows in-frame clones only, minus some. Of some 150,000 clones in the sample, around 82% were seen once. The data were obtained in a study of cytomegalovirus exposure and HLA in healthy donors. General study findings and limits: Reportedly, cytomegalovirus status was diagnosed with high sensitivity and specificity.

The specimen was PBMCs. The receptor's source is a man aged 18-30 years in good health and CMV-seropositive.

The CDR3, as DNA: TGTGCCAGCAGATCCCGGGACAGCTATCAGCCCCAGCATTTT. As protein: CASRSRDSYQPQHF. The rearrangement joins TRBV6-1 to TRBJ1-5; 7 bases fit TRBD1. Germline-derived CDR1 and CDR2 are MNHNS and SASEGT. The length of the CDR3 is 14 residues. J gave up 5 bases and V 6 bases, and 7 bases lay outside the gene matches.